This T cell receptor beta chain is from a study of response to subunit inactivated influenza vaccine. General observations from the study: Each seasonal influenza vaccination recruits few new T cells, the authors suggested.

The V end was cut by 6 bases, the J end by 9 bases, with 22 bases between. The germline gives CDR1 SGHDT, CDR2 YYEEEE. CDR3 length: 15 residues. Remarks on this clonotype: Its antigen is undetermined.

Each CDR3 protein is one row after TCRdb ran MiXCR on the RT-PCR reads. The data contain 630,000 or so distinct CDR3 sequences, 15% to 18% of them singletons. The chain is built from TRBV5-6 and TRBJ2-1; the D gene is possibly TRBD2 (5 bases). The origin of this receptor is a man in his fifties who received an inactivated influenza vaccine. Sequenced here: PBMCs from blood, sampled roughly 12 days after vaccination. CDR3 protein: CASTLGRPGTSEQFF. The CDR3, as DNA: TGTGCCAGCACCTTAGGGCGACCCGGAACTAGTGAGCAGTTCTTC.